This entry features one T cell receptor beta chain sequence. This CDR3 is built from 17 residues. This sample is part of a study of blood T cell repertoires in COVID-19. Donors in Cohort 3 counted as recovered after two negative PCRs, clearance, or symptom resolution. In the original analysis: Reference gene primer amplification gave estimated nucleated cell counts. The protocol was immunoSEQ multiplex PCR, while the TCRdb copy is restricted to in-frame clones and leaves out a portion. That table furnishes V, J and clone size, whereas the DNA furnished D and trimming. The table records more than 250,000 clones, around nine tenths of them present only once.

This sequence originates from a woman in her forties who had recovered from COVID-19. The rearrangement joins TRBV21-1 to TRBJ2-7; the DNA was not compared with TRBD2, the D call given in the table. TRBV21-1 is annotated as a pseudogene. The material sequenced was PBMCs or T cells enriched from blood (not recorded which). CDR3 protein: CASSIIYGTSGNYEQYF. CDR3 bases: TGTGCCAGCAGCATCATATACGGGACTAGCGGAAACTACGAGCAGTACTTC.